Shown below are 12 T cell receptor beta chains from a single sample sequenced in a study of lymphopenia after photon versus proton radiotherapy (dated by TCRdb to between 2019 and 2020). Libraries were built with the immunoSEQ multiplex PCR assay. Not all clones reach the TCRdb copy of this immuneACCESS table, which keeps in-frame sequences only. Checked studies attribute under half of the gap to unresolved V genes and leave the rest unexplained. The sample yields 35,000 to 45,000 clones; about four fifths were counted once. Of the sample, over 20% is held by the ten largest clones. Sample: peripheral blood, taken from a patient treated with proton-based radiotherapy. The receptor source for this set is a woman between 70 and 85 years old with pancreatic cancer.

This sequence joins TRBV5-6 and TRBJ2-3; D is possibly TRBD2 (6 bases). CDR1 is SGHDT and CDR2 is YYEEEE in the germline V gene. This CDR3 has 16 residues. V lost 3 bases, J lost 2 bases, and 16 bases lay in between. The CDR3, as DNA: TGTGCCAGCAGCTCGACGCTGGAGGGGTACACAGATACGCAGTATTTT. It translates to CASSSTLEGYTDTQYF.

This sequence joins TRBV14 and TRBJ1-2, with 7 nucleotides matching TRBD1. J lost 7 bases, V lost 1 base, and 12 bases had no gene match. The germline V gene encodes CDR1 SGHDN and CDR2 FVKESK. This CDR3 contains 16 residues. CDR3: CASSQGVLQGIGGYTF. In DNA, the CDR3 is TGTGCCAGCAGCCAAGGCGTTTTACAGGGGATCGGTGGCTACACCTTC.

This chain joins TRBV5-1 and TRBJ2-3; maybe TRBD2 (6 bases). The CDR3 length is 15 residues. V was pared by 4 bases and J by 4 bases, with 16 bases between. Germline values: CDR1 SGHRS, CDR2 YFSETQ. CDR3 sequence (DNA): TGCGCCAGCAGCCGGGAGACTCGAGGTGCAGATACGCAGTATTTT. As protein: CASSRETRGADTQYF.

The chain uses TRBV19 and TRBJ2-6; TRBD1 aligns across 9 bases. CDR1 and CDR2 (germline): LNHDA, SQIVND (reference sequence). There are 18 residues in the CDR3. J lost 4 bases, V lost 4 bases, and 11 bases had no gene match. The CDR3 reads CASSKTGTGTAGANVLTF. For the CDR3, the DNA is TGTGCCAGTAGTAAAACCGGGACAGGGACTGCCGGGGCCAACGTCCTGACTTTC.

This clone has just a few counts. The genes are TRBV7-9 and TRBJ2-2; D call uncertain. The ends were cut back, 5 bases at V and 8 bases at J, with 15 bases in the middle. Germline V lookup: CDR1 SEHNR, CDR2 FQNEAQ (reference sequence). The CDR3 runs to 14 residues. In DNA form, the CDR3 reads TGTGCCAGCAGCCCGGACGGTCAAGGAGGGGAGCTGTTTTTT. Amino acids: CASSPDGQGGELFF. Filled out from reference TRBV7-9 and TRBJ2-2, the complete variable domain reads DTGVSQNPRHKITKRGQNVTFRCDPISEHNRLYWYRQTLGQGPEFLTYFQNEAQLEKSRLLSDRFSAERPKGSFSTLEIQRTEQGDSAMYLCASSPDGQGGELFFGEGSRLTVL.

This chain joins TRBV11-3 and TRBJ2-7; 7 positions agree with TRBD2. The trim removed 3 bases at V and 4 bases at J, leaving 3 bases unmatched. Germline lookup yields CDR1 SGHNT and CDR2 YENEEA. The CDR3 is made up of 13 amino acids. The CDR3 reads CASSFGGGYEQYF. The CDR3 DNA follows: TGTGCCAGCAGCTTTGGGGGGGGATACGAGCAGTACTTC.

The chain combines TRBV6-5 with TRBJ2-3, with TRBD2 matching over 8 bases. With V trimmed by 5 bases and J by 14 bases, 15 bases remained unmatched. The CDR3 is made up of 14 amino acids. Germline V lookup: CDR1 MNHEY, CDR2 SVGAGI. CDR3 loop: CASSDGTSRFIGYF. CDR3 nucleotide sequence: TGTGCCAGCAGTGACGGGACTAGTAGATTTATAGGGTATTTT.

CDR3 residues: CASSSRGNTEAFF. The DNA of the CDR3 is TGTGCCAGCAGCTCCCGGGGGAACACTGAAGCTTTCTTT. This chain uses TRBV11-2 with TRBJ1-1; no firm D call. The ends were cut back, 4 bases at V and 1 base at J, with 7 bases in the middle. Germline V CDR1 and CDR2: SGHAT, FQNNGV. This CDR3 has 13 residues.

J is TRBJ1-2 and V is TRBV28; 7 bases line up with TRBD1. V trimming: 3 bases; J trimming: 1 base; junction bases outside the gene matches: 17. Germline V gene lookup returns CDR1 MDHEN and CDR2 SYDVKM. This CDR3 is built from 19 residues. CDR3 residues: CASSLWQLRDSRGNYGYTF. CDR3 sequence (DNA): TGTGCCAGCAGTTTGTGGCAACTCCGGGACAGTCGGGGTAACTATGGCTACACCTTC.

This chain connects TRBV19 to TRBJ2-1; 7 nucleotides agree with TRBD1. This CDR3 is 16 amino acids long. The germline gives CDR1 LNHDA, CDR2 SQIVND (reference sequence). Losses at the gene ends were 10 bases for V and 8 bases for J; bases not matched to a gene: 20. The CDR3 loop is CATSRQGGWVGDEQFF. As DNA, the CDR3 is TGTGCCACATCAAGACAGGGTGGTTGGGTTGGGGATGAGCAGTTCTTC.

The rearrangement joins TRBV19 to TRBJ2-7; TRBD2 matches 8 bases. Germline trimming cut 4 bases from V and 0 bases from J; bases unmatched to any gene: 2. The CDR3 contains 14 residues. CDR1 is LNHDA, CDR2 SQIVND, per germline (reference sequence). The CDR3 sequence: CASSSGRSSYEQYF. CDR3 coding DNA: TGTGCCAGTAGTAGCGGGAGGAGCTCCTACGAGCAGTACTTC. Using reference TRBV19 and TRBJ2-7 for the parts outside the CDR3, the full variable domain is DGGITQSPKYLFRKEGQNVTLSCEQNLNHDAMYWYRQDPGQGLRLIYYSQIVNDFQKGDIAEGYSVSREKKESFPLTVTSAQKNPTAFYLCASSSGRSSYEQYFGPGTRLTVT.

Note on this clone: Germline and junction disagree at one end, which may indicate a read error. This chain joins TRBV27 and TRBJ1-4; D unclear. Per germline, CDR1 MNHEY and CDR2 SMNVEV (reference sequence). This CDR3 contains 15 residues. The CDR3 region is CASSTRGTTNDKLFF. The CDR3 region has the DNA TGTGCCAGCAGTACCCGAGGTACAACTAATGACAAACTGTTTTTT.